This T cell receptor beta chain stems from a study of graft-versus-host responses after intestinal transplantation (dated by TCRdb to about 2021). In terms of the full investigation: Recipients received multivisceral, liver-intestinal, or isolated intestinal transplants. Every recipient was given anti-thymocyte globulin induction, then maintenance tacrolimus and steroids for 3 to 4 years. Graft-versus-host and host-versus-graft alloreactive T cell clones were tracked in the graft, circulation and bone marrow after intestinal transplantation using bulk TCR-beta CDR3 sequencing. To identify alloreactive clones, pre-transplant mixed lymphocyte reaction products were sequenced and compared with unstimulated pre-transplant donor and recipient T cells. The cohort enrolled 24 intestinal transplant recipients, one of whom was a retransplant, and 3 patients without pretransplant specimens were excluded. Donor T cell macrochimerism was defined as a peak of at least 4% donor T cells among recipient peripheral blood mononuclear cells. Samples from a few later patients were sequenced in-house on an Illumina MiSeq with MiXCR processing rather than by the commercial service.

Taken with the paper, the label for time point translates to: cells obtained before transplantation from donor or recipient. CD3+CD4+ and CD3+CD8+ populations were FACS-sorted from unstimulated pre-transplant donor and recipient cells taken from spleen or lymph nodes. Library preparation was by the immunoSEQ multiplex PCR assay. For most patients, genomic DNA was isolated using the Qiagen DNeasy Blood and Tissue Kit and was shipped frozen to Adaptive Biotechnologies for TCR sequencing. High-throughput TCR-beta CDR3 sequencing of genomic DNA from most patients was performed by Adaptive Biotechnologies. Per the authors' processing: Adaptive's ImmunoSEQ software was the source of the TCR sequencing data for roughly 19 patients, while a few other patients were processed with MiXCR and VDJtools. To correct CD4 versus CD8 sorting errors, sequences present in both subsets at a frequency ratio below 5:1 were removed. CDR3 nucleotide sequences shared between donor and recipient were removed because the origin of such sequences could not be assigned. To be classed as alloreactive, a clone needed at least 2-fold expansion over unstimulated cells and a minimum CFSE-low frequency of 0.002% (template counts) or 0.001% (read counts). Mappable clones were those detected in sequenced pre-transplant spleen, lymph node, or MLR CFSE-low populations of the donor or recipient. The cumulative frequency of alloreactive clones was calculated as a percentage of all sequences, weighted by copy number. This immuneACCESS table, as held by TCRdb, lists in-frame sequences with V and J called but not all clones. Of the missing ones, under half trace to an unresolved V gene in checked studies; the others have no known cause. Clone size and the V and J calls come from that table; the DNA yielded D and trimming. The table for this sample lists about 90,000 clones; 90% to 95% of them were counted only once. Together, the top ten hold 1.1% of the sample.

What the research found in general, with its limitations: High GvH to HvG T cell clonal ratios were observed in the allografts of patients with donor T cell macrochimerism. Peak levels of circulating GvH clones were associated with declines in HvG clones early after transplant. GvH clones were detected in recipient bone marrow, and some appeared earlier in ileal mucosa or blood, consistent with an intestinal mucosal origin. Conclusions were limited by the relatively low number and heterogeneity of intestinal transplant patients.

Points on this clone: Its cognate antigen has yet to be identified. No base quality information exists; no much larger clone differs at one position.

The junction carries 17 bases between V and J, which are trimmed by 3 bases and 6 bases respectively. Including cysteine and phenylalanine, the CDR3 has 15 amino acids. The entry retains the CDR3 DNA only, 45 bases that are in frame from base 1. Based on the germline V gene, the CDR1 and CDR2 sequences are SQVTM and ANQGSEA. The chain uses TRBV29-1 and TRBJ2-2; a tentative D match to TRBD2 spans 6 bases. Sequencing was performed on unstimulated CD8+ T cells sorted from spleen or lymph node cells, taken before transplant. The sequence came from a human donor who was the organ donor for an intestinal transplant. DNA sequence: TGCAGCGTTGAGGTTGGGGAGGCTAGCGCCGGGGAGCTGTTTTTT. This encodes CSVEVGEASAGELFF.